This record concerns one T cell receptor (beta chain) sequence. The count of this clone is one. No antigen is known for it. No quality values exist for individual bases; no much larger clone is one base distant. Donors were healthy HIV-negative adults with no recently reported acute infections or vaccinations. All donors were Caucasian adults living in Nashville, Tennessee, USA. CD4+ T cells were enriched through magnetic negative selection, after which naive cells were positively selected on CD45RA and the remaining negative fraction served as the memory subset. After blood collection by leukapheresis, PBMCs were isolated using Ficoll-Histopaque density gradient centrifugation and then cryopreserved in the vapor phase of liquid nitrogen. Analytical flow cytometry was used to check the purity and quantity of each magnetically sorted T cell population. Genomic DNA was isolated from every sorted fraction and measured by UV absorbance on a Nanodrop 2000c.

Using the deep immunoSEQ assay, TCR CDR3 regions were amplified from genomic DNA by multiplex PCR. Extracted genomic DNA from each cell subset was spread evenly across all wells of several immunoSEQ 96-well plates, with each plate serving as a replicate. For sorted subsets, approximately 190 ng genomic DNA, equal to 30,000 to 35,000 T cell genomes, was loaded into each replicate PCR. Purified libraries were quantified with a Qubit 3.0 fluorometer, sized on a Bioanalyzer 2100, and re-quantified with the KAPA Library Quantification kit. Every immunoSEQ 96-well plate was sequenced on a separate single-read 150-cycle Illumina NextSeq 550 flow cell. As for the original processing: Because the immunoSEQ output held only junctional sequences and lacked quality scores, the filtering could not match the filtering applied to full-length reads. To assign V/J genes and CDR3, sequences were annotated against IMGT germline references using PyIR, a Python wrapper for IgBLAST v1.9. Any read was removed if the V/J assignment was weak (E-value above 1e-6), the CDR3 was missing, or the read contained stop codons, out-of-frame junctions, or ambiguous translated residues. V3J clonotypes were defined as sequences sharing an identical inferred V gene, J gene, and CDR3 amino acid sequence. The percentage overlap between two repertoires was calculated by dividing the number of shared unique clonotypes by the size of the smaller repertoire. RTK rarefaction, the Chao1 estimator, and Recon v2.1 estimates of unobserved clonotypes were used to assess repertoire richness. Generation probabilities for all TCRbeta clonotypes obtained by the gDNA method from a handful of donors were computed using OLGA. Here the immuneACCESS table is served through TCRdb, limited to in-frame sequences with V and J called. Missing clones are a known gap in these copies; in checked studies unresolved V genes cover under half, and the rest lacks a known reason. V, J and clone size derive from that table, while D and trimming were established from the DNA sequence. For this sample the table gives nearly 1,000,000 clones, of which around 80% were detected only once. Roughly 1.5% of the sample is taken by the ten largest.

This sample stems from a study of shared clonotypes between healthy human individuals (TCRdb year 2020). At the level of the whole study: The cohort included three men and two women between 18 and 49 years of age. Per donor, three plates each were used for CD4 naive and CD4 memory, two for CD8 naive, and one for CD8 memory. Blood TCR repertoires of about 5 healthy adults were deeply sequenced to estimate repertoire size and the extent of clonotype sharing between individuals. Libraries were prepared and TCR repertoires were sequenced by different laboratories using diverse techniques, in order to increase sequencing depth and limit assay-specific biases. Per donor, leukapheresis produced somewhere between about 0.94 and 9 billion PBMCs.

Overall study results and their limits: Because the study included only a small number of donors, the genetic and exposure-history diversity represented was limited. Sampling was restricted to blood, and TCR repertoires in tissue are likely to differ from TCR repertoires in blood. Roughly 5% of naive CD4, 3% to 3.5% of naive CD8, approximately 2.2% of memory CD4, and 0.35% to 0.5% of memory CD8 clonotypes were shared across several donors. Pairwise subsampling led to the expectation that sequencing depth would affect the degree of clonotype sharing among donors. Larger estimated clonotype richness was generally found for naive subsets than for memory subsets. Clonotypes shared by all four sorted-subset donors showed higher generation probabilities than non-shared clonotypes. Even with the large sequencing depth, rarefaction of the sorted-subset datasets indicated that sequencing was incomplete.

Here V drops 6 bases and J drops 4 bases, and the junction holds 10 bases not matched to any gene. CDR3 length: 14 amino acids, cysteine to phenylalanine. Only the CDR3 portion is preserved as DNA: 42 bases, with reading frame beginning at the first base. From a lookup of the germline V gene, CDR1 and CDR2 are SGHRS and YFSETQ. The sequenced sample was memory CD4+ T cells sorted from blood. The intended sense of this specimen's cell subset or site label: CD45RA-negative fraction. The chain couples TRBV5-1 to TRBJ2-7; 7 bases in between match TRBD1. This TCR came from a man younger than 30 in good health. The DNA sequence reads TGCGCCAGCAACAGACAGGGTGAGGAGTACGAGCAGTACTTC. Translated, this is CASNRQGEEYEQYF.